The 14 T cell receptor beta chains listed next were all sequenced from one sample in a study of T cell repertoires in cytomegalovirus infection. TCRdb reprocessed the reads via MiXCR and lists one record per CDR3 protein. Counted here are almost 500,000 distinct CDR3 sequences, about 10% occurring once; the ten biggest clones make up roughly a tenth. The sample comprised PBMCs. These receptors all come from a human donor in good health (CMV status not recorded). Some clones in this sample may be carry-over from other donors' samples.

V gene TRBV19 combines with J gene TRBJ1-2; D perhaps matches TRBD1 (6 bases). The germline CDR1 and CDR2 sequences are LNHDA and SQIVND (reference sequence). V was cut by 3 bases and J by 5 bases, with 10 bases left in between. This CDR3 is 13 amino acids long. The CDR3 DNA sequence: TGTGCCAGTAGTATTGGGGGGGCTTATGGCTACACCTTC. Translation: CASSIGGAYGYTF.

V gene TRBV19 combines with J gene TRBJ1-2; perhaps TRBD1 as D (6 bases). The germline V and J ends were trimmed by 5 bases and 6 bases, with 10 bases remaining between them. CDR1 and CDR2 from the germline V gene are LNHDA and SQIVND (reference sequence). The CDR3 length is 12 residues. The CDR3 loop is CASSLRQDGYTF. Written as DNA, the CDR3 is TGTGCCAGTAGTCTTCGACAGGATGGCTACACCTTC.

This clonotype has ten or more counts. The chain carries TRBV11-2 and TRBJ2-1; the D is unclear. CDR3 length: 15 amino acids. The germline V and J ends were trimmed by 1 base and 2 bases, with 9 bases remaining between them. The germline V gene encodes CDR1 SGHAT and CDR2 FQNNGV. The CDR3 DNA is TGTGCCAGCAGCTTAGTAAACGGCCCCTACAATGAGCAGTTCTTC. Translated, it gives CASSLVNGPYNEQFF.

The J gene is TRBJ2-2, the V gene TRBV18; 12 bases match TRBD1. V shed 3 bases, J shed 2 bases, and the junction held 4 bases outside the gene matches. This CDR3 spans 17 amino acids. Germline CDR1 KGHSH, CDR2 LQKENI. The CDR3 loop is CASSPEGQGANTGELFF. DNA for the CDR3: TGTGCCAGCTCACCGGAGGGACAGGGGGCTAACACCGGGGAGCTGTTTTTT. Combining the CDR3 with reference TRBV18 and TRBJ2-2 gives the whole variable domain NAGVMQNPRHLVRRRGQEARLRCSPMKGHSHVYWYRQLPEEGLKFMVYLQKENIIDESGMPKERFSAEFPKEGPSILRIQQVVRGDSAAYFCASSPEGQGANTGELFFGEGSRLTVL.

This clonotype has a handful of counts. The rearrangement uses TRBV9 and TRBJ1-1; 10 bases are shared with TRBD1. This CDR3 is 14 amino acids long. Germline CDR1 is SGDLS and CDR2 is YYNGEE. J was trimmed by 4 bases and V by 4 bases; bases with no gene match: 4. For the CDR3, the DNA is TGTGCCAGCAGCCCTTGGACAGGGGGCACTGAAGCTTTCTTT. Amino acid sequence: CASSPWTGGTEAFF.

The rearrangement links TRBV19 to TRBJ2-1, with D possibly TRBD2 on 6 matching bases. Trimming shortened V by 11 bases and J by 6 bases, and 17 bases separated the two germline ends. The CDR3 extends over 13 amino acids. Germline CDR1 and CDR2: LNHDA and SQIVND (reference sequence). The CDR3 bases are TGTGCCGCGTCTCACGGGAGAGGCAATGAGCAGTTCTTC. Its protein is CAASHGRGNEQFF.

The table lists this clonotype with a few counts. The CDR3 sequence: CASSPWEGEQYF. Here the CDR3 DNA reads TGTGCCAGCAGTCCCTGGGAAGGCGAGCAGTACTTC. This chain links TRBV6-1 with TRBJ2-7, with D uncertain. The CDR3 consists of 12 residues. CDR1 and CDR2 (germline): MNHNS, SASEGT. V was cut by 5 bases and J by 6 bases, with 11 bases left in between.

The V call is TRBV9, the J call TRBJ2-3; a possible D gene is TRBD2 (6 bases). This CDR3 is 15 amino acids long. CDR1 is SGDLS, CDR2 YYNGEE, per germline. The V gene lost 0 bases and the J gene lost 2 bases, with 10 bases spanning the gap. This CDR3 reads CASSVVRGYTDTQYF. In nucleotides, the CDR3 is TGTGCCAGCAGCGTAGTGCGGGGATACACAGATACGCAGTATTTT.

This clonotype was recorded a few times. This chain connects TRBV12-3 or TRBV12-4 to TRBJ1-1; D remains ambiguous. Trimming left V 3 bases short and J 0 bases short, with 8 bases between. CDR3 length equals 14 residues. The CDR3: CASSLFQVNTEAFF. The DNA for the CDR3 is TGTGCCAGCAGTTTGTTTCAGGTGAACACTGAAGCTTTCTTT.

The table lists this clonotype with a few counts. CDR3 DNA sequence: TGTGCCAGCAGTGGTCCGGGACAGGGGGATTCCTACGAGCAGTACTTC. This translates into CASSGPGQGDSYEQYF. The chain has TRBV27 and TRBJ2-7, with 11 bases aligning to TRBD1. CDR3 length: 16 amino acids. The germline V gene has CDR1 MNHEY and CDR2 SMNVEV (reference sequence). V was pared by 5 bases and J by 1 base, with 7 bases of the junction left unmatched.

With regard to this clonotype: One base away lies a much larger clone, so this may be a sequencing read error. The chain links TRBV6-2 or TRBV6-3 to TRBJ1-5; D perhaps matches TRBD1 (5 bases). Germline loops: CDR1 MNHEY, CDR2 SVGEGT. The CDR3 is made up of 16 amino acids. The V end was cut by 1 base, the J end by 0 bases, with 10 bases between. CDR3 in amino acids: CASSYYEGNSNQPQHF. In DNA, the CDR3 is TGTGCCAGCAGTTACTATGAGGGGAATAGCAATCAGCCCCAGCATTTT.

This clonotype showed up many times. The chain recombines TRBV5-6 with TRBJ2-5; 8 bases are a match to TRBD2. Per the germline V gene, CDR1 is SGHDT and CDR2 is YYEEEE. After removal of 1 base from V and 3 bases from J, the junction contained 8 bases not matched to a gene. The CDR3 consists of 16 residues. The CDR3 loop reads CASSLFPGGPEETQYF. The CDR3 DNA reads TGTGCCAGCAGCTTGTTTCCGGGAGGGCCTGAAGAGACCCAGTACTTC.

This clonotype came up many times. V usage is TRBV10-3 and J usage is TRBJ2-3, with D maybe TRBD2 (6 bases). Trimming took 4 bases from V and 2 from J, leaving 22 bases between them. Per the germline V gene, CDR1 is ENHRY and CDR2 is SYGVKD. The CDR3 length is 18 residues. As DNA, the CDR3 is TGTGCCATCAGTGGAAGTGGGGTCGTGGCGCGGGACACAGATACGCAGTATTTT. Its protein product is CAISGSGVVARDTDTQYF.

Many counts were recorded for this clonotype. This chain uses TRBV19 with TRBJ2-1, with 14 bases matching TRBD2. The CDR3 sequence is 15 residues long. Per germline, CDR1 LNHDA and CDR2 SQIVND (reference sequence). J lost 9 bases, V lost 7 bases, and 8 bases had no gene match. DNA for the CDR3: TGTGCCAGTACAGGGACTAGCGGGGGACTGGGTGAGCAGTTCTTC. Its translation is CASTGTSGGLGEQFF.